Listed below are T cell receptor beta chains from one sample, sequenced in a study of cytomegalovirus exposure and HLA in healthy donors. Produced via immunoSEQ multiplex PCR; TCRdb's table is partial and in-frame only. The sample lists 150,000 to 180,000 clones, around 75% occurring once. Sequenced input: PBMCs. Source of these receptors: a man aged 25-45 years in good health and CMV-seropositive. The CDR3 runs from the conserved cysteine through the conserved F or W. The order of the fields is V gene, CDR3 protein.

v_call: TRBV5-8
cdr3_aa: CASSSASGTYNEQFF

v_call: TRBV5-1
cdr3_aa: CASSFTTQGNTEAFF

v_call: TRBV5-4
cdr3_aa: CASSTPGQGDEKLFF

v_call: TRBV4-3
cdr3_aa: CASSGRTGSNYGYTF

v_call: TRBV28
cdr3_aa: CASSSRDWGDNEQFF

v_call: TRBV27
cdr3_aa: CASRWTSGAYEQYF

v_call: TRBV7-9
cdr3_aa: CASSSTIAGELAGTDTQYF

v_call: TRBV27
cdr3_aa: CASSFSGYNQPQHF

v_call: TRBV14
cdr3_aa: CASSPLGGLAGEGQYF

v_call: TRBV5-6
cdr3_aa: CASSRGQGAEPQHF

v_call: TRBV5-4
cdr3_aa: CASSLWGQGGMDEQFF

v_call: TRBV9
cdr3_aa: CASSSRRGGTSHITGELFF

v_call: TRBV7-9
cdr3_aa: CASSSPSGGAWQLFF

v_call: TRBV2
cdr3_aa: CASSGTRNEQYF

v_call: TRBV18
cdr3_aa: CASSRTGDRGTEAFF

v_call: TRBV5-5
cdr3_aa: CASSQSNTEAFF

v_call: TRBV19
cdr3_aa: CASSEGESGYTF